A selection of T cell receptor beta chains follows, all from one sample in a study of blood T cell repertoires in COVID-19. Assay: immunoSEQ multiplex PCR; the TCRdb copy retains only in-frame clones and omits some. The data show around 200,000 clones, more than 75% seen once. Sequencing used peripheral blood. All receptors come from a man aged 35 to 55 with active or convalescent COVID-19. CDR3s include the opening cysteine and the closing phenylalanine or tryptophan. D genes are given only for firm matches. Where a row states a size, it is once, few, many or the class of an expanded clone; other rows omit it.

TRBV28,TRBD1,NA,TRBJ1-1,CASSLGSGGWAEAFF,TGTGCCAGCAGTTTGGGGTCAGGGGGGTGGGCTGAAGCTTTCTTT
TRBV3-1/TRBV3-2,NA,NA,TRBJ1-1,CASSHGVNTEAFF,TGTGCCAGCAGCCACGGGGTGAACACTGAAGCTTTCTTT
TRBV7-9,NA,NA,TRBJ2-2,CASSLGAGELFF,TGTGCCAGCAGCTTAGGAGCCGGGGAGCTGTTTTTT
TRBV19,NA,NA,TRBJ1-2,CASSNERPDYGYTF,TGTGCCAGTAGTAACGAGCGGCCAGACTATGGCTACACCTTC
TRBV7-3,NA,NA,TRBJ2-5,CASSPRVRETQYF,TGTGCCAGCAGCCCCAGGGTTCGGGAGACCCAGTACTTC
TRBV6-2/TRBV6-3,TRBD1,NA,TRBJ2-7,CASSPPWDRVFFEQYF,TGTGCCAGCAGCCCCCCTTGGGACAGGGTCTTCTTCGAGCAGTACTTC
TRBV20-1,TRBD1,few,TRBJ2-7,CSASLGTGIYEQYF,TGCAGTGCTAGTTTAGGGACAGGGATCTACGAGCAGTACTTC
TRBV4-1,NA,NA,TRBJ1-2,CASSPLQWSGYTF,TGCGCCAGCAGCCCGTTACAGTGGTCTGGCTACACCTTC
TRBV5-1,TRBD1,NA,TRBJ1-2,CASSEPRGQSYGYTF,TGCGCCAGCAGCGAACCCAGGGGGCAGAGCTATGGCTACACCTTC
TRBV6-1,NA,NA,TRBJ2-7,CASSEARGGYEQYF,TGTGCCAGCAGTGAAGCTCGGGGAGGCTACGAGCAGTACTTC
TRBV5-6,NA,NA,TRBJ2-5,CASSQKDEEEETQYF,TGTGCCAGCAGCCAGAAAGATGAGGAAGAGGAGACCCAGTACTTC
TRBV11-2,NA,once,TRBJ2-1,CASSSRTGSSYNEQFF,TGTGCCAGCAGCTCCAGGACGGGGAGCTCCTACAATGAGCAGTTCTTC
TRBV30,TRBD1,NA,TRBJ1-1,CAWQKAGQGANTEAFF,TGTGCCTGGCAAAAGGCCGGACAGGGGGCCAACACTGAAGCTTTCTTT
TRBV10-3,NA,NA,TRBJ2-7,CAISESTPDISYEQYF,TGTGCCATCAGTGAGTCTACCCCGGACATCTCCTACGAGCAGTACTTC
TRBV11-2,TRBD1,NA,TRBJ1-6,CASSRGTDINSPLHF,TGTGCCAGCAGCCGAGGGACAGATATCAATTCACCCCTCCACTTT
TRBV6-5,NA,few,TRBJ2-2,CASSPGWRTGELFF,TGTGCCAGCAGCCCGGGCTGGAGGACCGGGGAGCTGTTTTTT
TRBV6-4,TRBD2,NA,TRBJ2-1,CASSDSGLGVGEQFF,TGTGCCAGCAGTGACTCGGGACTAGGTGTTGGTGAGCAGTTCTTC
TRBV9,TRBD1,NA,TRBJ1-2,CASSRGGVGYGYTF,TGTGCCAGCAGCCGAGGGGGCGTGGGCTATGGCTACACCTTC
TRBV30,TRBD2,NA,TRBJ2-7,CACLGTSGYEQYF,TGTGCCTGCCTAGGGACTAGCGGGTACGAGCAGTACTTC
TRBV3-1/TRBV3-2,TRBD1,medium-sized,TRBJ1-1,CASSRDRNTEAFF,TGTGCCAGCAGCCGGGACAGGAACACTGAAGCTTTCTTT
TRBV3-1/TRBV3-2,TRBD2,NA,TRBJ2-3,CASSSLAGASTDTQYF,TGTGCCAGCAGCTCCCTAGCGGGGGCGTCCACAGATACGCAGTATTTT
TRBV4-3,NA,NA,TRBJ2-3,CASSGGLGTDTQYF,TGCGCCTCCTCAGGTGGACTTGGCACAGATACGCAGTATTTT
TRBV14,NA,NA,TRBJ1-6,CASSQVPLPRRNYGSYNSPLHF,TGTGCCAGCAGCCAAGTTCCCCTCCCCCGCAGGAATTATGGCTCCTATAATTCACCCCTCCACTTT
TRBV4-1,NA,NA,TRBJ1-2,CASSQPGREGSYGYTF,TGCGCCAGCAGCCAACCCGGTCGGGAAGGGAGTTATGGCTACACCTTC
TRBV5-1,TRBD1,NA,TRBJ2-7,CASSLDRGFEQYF,TGCGCCAGCAGCTTAGACAGGGGGTTTGAGCAGTACTTC
TRBV4-3,NA,NA,TRBJ2-6,CASSQDGTSGANVLTF,TGCGCCAGCAGCCAAGATGGGACATCTGGGGCCAACGTCCTGACTTTC
TRBV21-1,NA,NA,TRBJ1-1,CASSNGTGAPILNTEAFF,TGTGCCAGCAGCAATGGGACAGGGGCCCCGATACTGAACACTGAAGCTTTCTTT
TRBV19,TRBD1,NA,TRBJ2-5,CASSSGTGTAETQYF,TGTGCCAGTAGTTCCGGGACAGGGACAGCGGAGACCCAGTACTTC
TRBV29-1,NA,NA,TRBJ1-2,CSVVEEAGYTF,TGCAGCGTTGTTGAGGAAGCTGGCTACACCTTC
TRBV6-6,NA,NA,TRBJ1-5,CASSYMAPGSNQPQHF,TGTGCCAGCAGTTACATGGCTCCGGGGAGCAATCAGCCCCAGCATTTT
TRBV7-7,NA,NA,TRBJ1-1,CASSLGQGTEAFF,TGTGCTAGCAGCTTAGGCCAGGGCACTGAAGCTTTCTTT
TRBV7-8,NA,NA,TRBJ1-5,CASSLVWSIRGDYSNQPQHF,TGTGCCAGCAGCTTAGTTTGGTCAATCCGGGGTGATTATAGCAATCAGCCCCAGCATTTT